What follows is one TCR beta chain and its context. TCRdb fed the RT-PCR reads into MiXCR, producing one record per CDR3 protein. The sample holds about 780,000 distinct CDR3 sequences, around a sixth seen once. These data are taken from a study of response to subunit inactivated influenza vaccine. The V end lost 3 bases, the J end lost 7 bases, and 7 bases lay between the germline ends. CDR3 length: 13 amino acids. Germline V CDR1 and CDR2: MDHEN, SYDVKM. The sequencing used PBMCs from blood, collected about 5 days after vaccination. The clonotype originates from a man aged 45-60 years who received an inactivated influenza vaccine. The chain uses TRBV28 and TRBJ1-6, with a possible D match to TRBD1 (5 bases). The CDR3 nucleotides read TGTGCCAGCAGTTTGACAGCAAATTCACCCCTCCACTTT. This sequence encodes CASSLTANSPLHF. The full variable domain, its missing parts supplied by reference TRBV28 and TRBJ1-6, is DVKVTQSSRYLVKRTGEKVFLECVQDMDHENMFWYRQDPGLGLRLIYFSYDVKMKEKGDIPEGYSVSREKKERFSLILESASTNQTSMYLCASSLTANSPLHFGNGTRLTVT.